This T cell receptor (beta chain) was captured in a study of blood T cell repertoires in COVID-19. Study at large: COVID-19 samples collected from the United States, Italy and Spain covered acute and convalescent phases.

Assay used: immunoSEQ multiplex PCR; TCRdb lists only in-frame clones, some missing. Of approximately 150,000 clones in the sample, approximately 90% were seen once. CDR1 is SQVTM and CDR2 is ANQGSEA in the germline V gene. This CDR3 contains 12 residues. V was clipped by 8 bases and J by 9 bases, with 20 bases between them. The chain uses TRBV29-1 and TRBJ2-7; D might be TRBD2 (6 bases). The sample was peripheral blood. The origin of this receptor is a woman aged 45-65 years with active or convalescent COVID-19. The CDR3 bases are TGCAGCACGACCGGGACTTCGGAGGGGCAGTACTTC. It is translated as CSTTGTSEGQYF.